This T cell receptor (beta chain) comes out of a study of CD8 T cells in ankylosing spondylitis. Notes on the study in general: Disease-associated clones were CD8+ and fairly uncommon in peripheral blood. For ankylosing spondylitis blood, a TCR beta motif of several highly homologous variants appeared characteristic. Disease-linked clones reportedly concentrated significantly in matched ankylosing spondylitis synovial fluid.

A few counts support this clonotype. The antigen remains undetermined. Libraries for TCR beta were made by quantitative 5'-RACE with molecular barcodes. TCRdb used MiXCR to reprocess the 5' RACE reads, holding one entry per CDR3 protein. The sample shows some 300,000 distinct CDR3 sequences, 20% of them seen only once. The sequenced sample consisted of blood, either unsorted or a sorted T cell fraction (not recorded which). The sequence was collected from a female donor with ankylosing spondylitis or in good health (not recorded which).

The chain's CDR3 is CSAVLAITDTQYF. DNA for the CDR3: TGCAGTGCCGTACTAGCTATCACAGATACGCAGTATTTT. This chain links TRBV20-1 with TRBJ2-3; a possible D gene is TRBD2 (6 bases). The CDR3 totals 13 residues. V was shortened by 6 bases and J by 2 bases, with 12 bases between the two germline ends. CDR1 DFQATT and CDR2 SNEGSKA come from the germline V gene (reference sequence).